The 25 T cell receptor beta chains listed next were all sequenced from one sample in a study of circulating and synovial CD4+ cells in juvenile arthritis (dated by TCRdb to 2014 to 2015). Library generation was performed with the immunoSEQ multiplex PCR assay. TCRdb re-hosts the immuneACCESS table, in-frame sequences only. Its copies lack some clones; in the studies checked, an unresolved V gene accounts for under half of them, and the cause for the rest is not known. Present in this sample are thousands of clones, 85% to 90% of which were seen just once. Clones ranked in the top ten supply around 3.5% of the sample. The sample taken for sequencing was HLA-DR+ CD4+ T cells from blood. Sample cell subset or site, as interpreted from the label and publication: circulating pathogenic-like lymphocytes, sorted as HLA-DR+CD14-CD3+CD4+CD25low/- blood T cells. Receptors originate from a human donor with juvenile idiopathic arthritis.

As DNA, the CDR3 is TGCGCCAGCAGCTTTGGCGTTGGAGGGGAGACCCAGTACTTC. Protein: CASSFGVGGETQYF. The rearrangement uses TRBV5-1 and TRBJ2-5, with D maybe TRBD2 (6 bases). Germline CDR1 is SGHRS and CDR2 is YFSETQ. Trimming left V 2 bases short and J 5 bases short, with 13 bases between. CDR3 length equals 14 residues.

The V call is TRBV7-2, the J call TRBJ2-5; TRBD1 matches at 9 bases. The CDR3 totals 14 residues. J was trimmed by 4 bases and V by 1 base; bases with no gene match: 1. CDR1 and CDR2 (germline): SGHTA, FQGNSA. CDR3 coding DNA: TGTGCCAGCAGCTTAGGGGGACAGGGAGAGACCCAGTACTTC. It specifies CASSLGGQGETQYF.

CDR3 in amino acids: CASSQERLGADREGDEQFF. The DNA for the CDR3 is TGCGCCAGCAGCCAGGAAAGATTGGGGGCTGACAGGGAAGGCGATGAGCAGTTCTTC. The chain links TRBV4-3 to TRBJ2-1; 7 positions match TRBD1. The J segment lost 8 bases and the V segment lost 3 bases, leaving 22 bases of the junction unmatched. In germline, CDR1 is LGHNA, CDR2 YSLEER. The CDR3 extends over 19 amino acids.

Turning to this clone: At one of its ends the junction is not consistent with the germline gene, which may arise from a read error. The sample holds other DNA sequences that translate to the same CDR3. Here the CDR3 DNA reads TGTGCCAGCAGTAAGGGGGCCTATAATTCCCCCCTCCACTTT. Its protein is CASSKGAYNSPLHF. This chain connects TRBV9 to TRBJ1-6, with 7 nucleotides matching TRBD1. The length of the CDR3 is 14 residues. Germline assignment: CDR1 SGDLS and CDR2 YYNGEE. The whole variable domain, filled in from reference TRBV9 and TRBJ1-6, reads DSGVTQTPKHLITATGQRVTLRCSPRSGDLSVYWYQQSLDQGLQFLIQYYNGEERAKGNILERFSAQQFPDLHSELNLSSLELGDSALYFCASSKGAYNSPLHFGNGTRLTVT.

The chain combines TRBV25-1 with TRBJ1-5; D gene uncertain. The germline CDR1 and CDR2 sequences are MGHDK and SYGVNS. This CDR3 comprises 13 residues. V was clipped by 3 bases and J by 7 bases, with 10 bases between them. CDR3 sequence reads: CASSDGERQPQHF. Written as DNA, the CDR3 is TGTGCCAGCAGTGACGGCGAGCGACAGCCCCAGCATTTT.

This clone has just a few counts. This chain uses TRBV19 with TRBJ1-3; TRBD1 might be the D (5 bases). V was trimmed by 11 bases and J by 4 bases, leaving 15 bases between them. This CDR3 comprises 13 residues. Germline-derived CDR1 and CDR2 are LNHDA and SQIVND (reference sequence). CDR3 DNA: TGTGCCTGCTGCCTGGGGCAAGGAAACACCATATATTTT. Translation: CACCLGQGNTIYF.

CDR3 region: CASSDLGLMNSPLHF. Here the CDR3 DNA reads TGTGCCAGTAGCGACTTGGGACTGATGAATTCACCCCTCCACTTT. This sequence joins TRBV19 and TRBJ1-6, with a tentative D call TRBD1 (5 bases). The CDR3 length is 15 residues. Germline CDR1 is LNHDA and CDR2 is SQIVND (reference sequence). With 6 bases removed from V and 7 bases from J, the gap between germline ends came to 16 bases.

The genes are TRBV6-4 and TRBJ2-2; D unclear. Germline V CDR1 and CDR2: MRHNA, SNTAGT. Trimming left V 6 bases short and J 5 bases short, with 13 bases between. The CDR3 covers 14 residues. CDR3 nucleotides: TGTGCCAGCAGAGCGAGCCTGCCGACCGGGGAGCTGTTTTTT. Translation gives CASRASLPTGELFF.

The chain recombines TRBV5-1 with TRBJ2-1; 7 positions match TRBD2. This CDR3 spans 12 amino acids. J lost 6 bases, V lost 4 bases, and 1 base had no gene match. Germline assignment: CDR1 SGHRS and CDR2 YFSETQ. CDR3 protein: CASSGTTNEQFF. The DNA for the CDR3 is TGCGCCAGCAGCGGGACTACCAATGAGCAGTTCTTC.

The chain links TRBV2 to TRBJ2-5; 7 nucleotides agree with TRBD2. J lost 5 bases, V lost 5 bases, and 8 bases had no gene match. CDR3 length: 14 residues. CDR1 and CDR2 from the germline V gene are SNHLY and FYNNEI. The CDR3 DNA is TGTGCCAGCAGTAGGCTAGCGGTGTCGGAGACCCAGTACTTC. It codes for CASSRLAVSETQYF.

The chain uses TRBV11-3 and TRBJ1-1; maybe TRBD1 (5 bases). Germline V CDR1 and CDR2: SGHNT, YENEEA. CDR3 size: 15 residues. Trimming cost V 5 bases and J 2 bases, with 15 bases left between them. This CDR3 is CASSAGAKLNTEAFF. In DNA form, the CDR3 reads TGTGCCAGCAGCGCTGGGGCCAAGCTAAACACTGAAGCTTTCTTT.

This clone has a handful of counts. V and J are TRBV19 and TRBJ1-3; no firm D call. Germline loops: CDR1 LNHDA, CDR2 SQIVND (reference sequence). V gave up 6 bases and J gave up 1 base, with 10 bases separating them. CDR3 length: 14 residues. The CDR3 here is CASSRGGSGNTIYF. In DNA form, the CDR3 reads TGTGCCAGTAGCCGAGGAGGTTCTGGAAACACCATATATTTT.

The chain carries TRBV10-3 and TRBJ1-1; 7 bases fit TRBD1. After removal of 1 base from V and 0 bases from J, the junction contained 8 bases not matched to a gene. The CDR3 sequence is 17 residues long. Germline values: CDR1 ENHRY, CDR2 SYGVKD. CDR3 sequence (DNA): TGTGCCATCAGTGAGTACACCCGGACAGGTTTGAACACTGAAGCTTTCTTT. It is translated as CAISEYTRTGLNTEAFF.

This rearrangement joins TRBV2 to TRBJ2-7; perhaps TRBD2 as D (6 bases). The ends were cut back, 6 bases at V and 7 bases at J, with 16 bases in the middle. The germline CDR1 and CDR2 sequences are SNHLY and FYNNEI. The CDR3 loop spans 13 amino acids. In DNA form, the CDR3 reads TGTGCCAGCAGCGGGATGGGTGCGGGAGAGCAGTACTTC. Amino acids: CASSGMGAGEQYF.

This clone came up once. The V and J genes are TRBV5-4 and TRBJ1-2; possibly TRBD1 for D (6 bases). CDR3 size: 14 residues. Trimming pared 0 bases from V and 5 bases from J, leaving 11 bases between. Germline V gives CDR1 SGHNT, CDR2 YYREEE (reference sequence). CDR3 sequence: CASSLGQDIYGYTF. As DNA, the CDR3 is TGTGCCAGCAGCTTGGGACAGGACATTTATGGCTACACCTTC.

V and J are TRBV5-1 and TRBJ2-2, with 11 bases fitting TRBD1. With V trimmed by 9 bases and J by 5 bases, 3 bases remained unmatched. Germline values: CDR1 SGHRS, CDR2 YFSETQ. The CDR3 has 13 amino acids. The CDR3 reads CATGTGGTGELFF. CDR3 in DNA: TGCGCCACCGGGACAGGGGGGACCGGGGAGCTGTTTTTT.

This rearrangement joins TRBV4-1 to TRBJ2-3, with 8 bases identical to TRBD2. V trimming: 0 bases; J trimming: 1 base; junction bases outside the gene matches: 6. The CDR3 is 17 residues long. The germline V gene has CDR1 MGHRA and CDR2 YSYEKL. The CDR3 is CASSQDLSGGGTDTQYF. The CDR3 DNA reads as TGCGCCAGCAGCCAAGATCTATCCGGGGGGGGCACAGATACGCAGTATTTT.

This sequence joins TRBV5-1 and TRBJ1-4; possibly TRBD1 for D (5 bases). The CDR3 sequence is 17 residues long. Germline loops: CDR1 SGHRS, CDR2 YFSETQ. With 0 bases removed from V and 6 bases from J, the gap between germline ends came to 18 bases. The CDR3 here is CASSLAGRGKWDEKLFF. For the CDR3, the DNA is TGCGCCAGCAGCTTGGCCGGGAGGGGAAAATGGGATGAAAAACTGTTTTTT.

The J gene is TRBJ1-6, the V gene TRBV19; tentative D call: TRBD1 (6 bases). This CDR3 contains 13 residues. CDR1 is LNHDA and CDR2 is SQIVND in the germline V gene (reference sequence). Trimming cost V 5 bases and J 8 bases, with 10 bases left between them. The CDR3 region is CASSRDTDSPLHF. In DNA form, the CDR3 reads TGTGCCAGTAGTCGGGACACTGATTCACCCCTCCACTTT.

J is TRBJ2-1 and V is TRBV5-6; weak D call: TRBD1 (6 bases). The CDR3 is 15 residues long. Germline V lookup: CDR1 SGHDT, CDR2 YYEEEE. The V gene lost 3 bases and the J gene lost 9 bases, with 19 bases spanning the gap. The CDR3 DNA is TGTGCCAGCAGCTATCAGAGTCAAGGGGGTGTTGAGCAGTTCTTC. Amino acids: CASSYQSQGGVEQFF.

The chain links TRBV5-1 to TRBJ2-7, with a possible D match to TRBD1 (6 bases). Germline CDR1 and CDR2: SGHRS and YFSETQ. The CDR3 contains 13 residues. Trimming took off 7 bases at V and 6 bases at J, with 17 bases between the two ends. The CDR3 reads CASHSEAGVEQYF. CDR3 in DNA: TGCGCCAGCCACTCTGAGGCAGGGGTCGAGCAGTACTTC.

A few counts support this clone. The chain joins TRBV4-1 to TRBJ2-3; no firm D call. This CDR3 has 15 residues. Per the germline V gene, CDR1 is MGHRA and CDR2 is YSYEKL. With 2 bases removed from V and 6 bases from J, the gap between germline ends came to 15 bases. CDR3 in DNA: TGCGCCAGCAGCCAACTCACCGCCATGCGGGATACGCAGTATTTT. This translates into CASSQLTAMRDTQYF.

The V and J genes are TRBV6-6 and TRBJ1-2, with TRBD1 as a possible D gene (5 bases). Trimming took 7 bases from V and 4 from J, leaving 13 bases between them. Germline CDR1 reads MNHNY; CDR2 reads SVGAGI (reference sequence). This CDR3 has 13 residues. This chain's CDR3 is CASTVDSTYGYTF. The CDR3 bases are TGTGCCAGCACGGTCGACAGTACCTATGGCTACACCTTC.

This chain connects TRBV7-8 to TRBJ2-6; no clear D. In germline, CDR1 is SGHVS, CDR2 FQNEAQ. Trimming removed 5 bases from V and 0 bases from J, with 8 bases in between. The CDR3 is 15 residues long. CDR3 residues: CASSGRYSGANVLTF. The CDR3 nucleotides read TGTGCCAGCAGCGGGCGCTACTCTGGGGCCAACGTCCTGACTTTC. Filled out from reference TRBV7-8 and TRBJ2-6, the complete variable domain reads GAGVSQSPRYKVAKRGQDVALRCDPISGHVSLFWYQQALGQGPEFLTYFQNEAQLDKSGLPSDRFFAERPEGSVSTLKIQRTQQEDSAVYLCASSGRYSGANVLTFGAGSRLTVL.

The table lists this clone with a count of one. The chain has TRBV29-1 and TRBJ1-3, with 8 nucleotides matching TRBD1. CDR1 SQVTM and CDR2 ANQGSEA come from the germline V gene. The J segment lost 4 bases and the V segment lost 7 bases, leaving 9 bases of the junction unmatched. The CDR3 spans 14 residues. Written as DNA, the CDR3 is TGCAGCGGTGCTTTGGACAGGGCCGGAAACACCATATATTTT. It codes for CSGALDRAGNTIYF.